This TCR beta chain was observed in a study of cytomegalovirus exposure and HLA in healthy donors. Background on the study: Sequencing of roughly 180 million T cells in an earlier analysis found some 100 million unique TCR beta sequences.

Study findings and constraints: Differences between HLA loci emerged in a later analysis of TCR association rates, with DRB1 most and HLA-C fewest. The study recorded 160 or so TCR beta chains that were cytomegalovirus-associated. Reportedly, diagnosis of cytomegalovirus status by the classifier showed high specificity and sensitivity.

Details on this clone: Its target is unknown.

PCR used 60 Vbeta primers and 13 Jbeta primers. TCRdb's copy holds only in-frame clones and misses some; the assay was immunoSEQ multiplex PCR. The profile shows 130,000 to 150,000 clones, around 83% of them singletons. Germline assignment: CDR1 SGHDT and CDR2 YYEEEE. This CDR3 is built from 13 residues. V was pared by 4 bases and J by 7 bases, with 14 bases between. The sequence came from a man between 40 and 49 years old in good health and CMV-seropositive. The genes are TRBV5-6 and TRBJ1-2; the D gene is possibly TRBD1 (6 bases). Sequences were obtained from PBMCs. The CDR3 is CASSPQGRGGYTF. CDR3 bases: TGTGCCAGCAGCCCACAGGGACGGGGTGGCTACACCTTC.